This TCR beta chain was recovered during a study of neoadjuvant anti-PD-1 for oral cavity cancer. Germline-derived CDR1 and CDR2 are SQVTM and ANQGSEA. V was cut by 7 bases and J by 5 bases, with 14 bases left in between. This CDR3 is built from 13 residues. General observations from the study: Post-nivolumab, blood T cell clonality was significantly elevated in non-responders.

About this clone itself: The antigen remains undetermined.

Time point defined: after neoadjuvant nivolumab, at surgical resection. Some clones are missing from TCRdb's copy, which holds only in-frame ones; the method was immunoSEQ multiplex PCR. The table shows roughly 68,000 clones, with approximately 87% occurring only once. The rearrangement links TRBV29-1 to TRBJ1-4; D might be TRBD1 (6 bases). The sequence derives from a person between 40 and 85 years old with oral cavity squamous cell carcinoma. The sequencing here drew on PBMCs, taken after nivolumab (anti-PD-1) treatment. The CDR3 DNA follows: TGCAGCGGAAGGGGGGCCTGGAATGAAAAACTGTTTTTT. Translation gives CSGRGAWNEKLFF.